Each of the 16 T cell receptor beta chains below was sequenced from the same sample in a study of blood T cells in healthy people across ages. Through a sample-barcoded 5' primer and a J-beta primer mix, a second PCR was run for about 6 to 12 cycles. MiXCR was run by TCRdb on the 5' RACE reads, yielding one entry per CDR3 protein. The sample carries approximately 600,000 distinct CDR3 sequences, under 65% recorded once. The sequenced sample was blood. The receptors derive from a man aged 55-75 years in good health.

This clonotype has more than one count but fewer than ten. The chain combines TRBV20-1 with TRBJ1-5; tentative D call: TRBD1 (5 bases). The CDR3 covers 14 residues. V was shortened by 3 bases and J by 8 bases, with 17 bases between the two germline ends. The V gene's germline CDR1 is DFQATT and CDR2 SNEGSKA (reference sequence). CDR3 sequence: CSASRGLGSEPQHF. DNA of the CDR3: TGCAGTGCTAGTCGGGGGTTGGGTTCTGAGCCCCAGCATTTT.

The chain recombines TRBV20-1 with TRBJ2-5; D perhaps matches TRBD2 (7 bases). CDR1 is DFQATT and CDR2 is SNEGSKA in the germline V gene (reference sequence). V shed 1 base and J shed 0 bases, with 12 bases lying between them. There are 15 residues in the CDR3. The chain's CDR3 is CSARGAGANQETQYF. CDR3 DNA: TGCAGTGCTAGAGGGGCGGGGGCGAACCAAGAGACCCAGTACTTC.

This clonotype was detected a few times. The chain combines TRBV5-1 with TRBJ2-6, with D perhaps TRBD1 or TRBD2 (7 bases each). CDR1 and CDR2 from the germline V gene are SGHRS and YFSETQ. The V end lost 6 bases, the J end lost 0 bases, and 22 bases lay between the germline ends. CDR3 length: 19 amino acids. DNA of the CDR3: TGCGCCAGCACAGCGGGAAGACAGGGAATCGTCTCTGGGGCCAACGTCCTGACTTTC. Its protein is CASTAGRQGIVSGANVLTF.

This clonotype came up once. The rearrangement joins TRBV4-2 to TRBJ2-1; the D call may be TRBD1 or TRBD2 (5 bases each). The J call could be wrong; TRBJ2-7 is a better fit for the DNA end. The germline V gene has CDR1 LGHNA and CDR2 YNFKEQ. CDR3 size: 17 residues. The CDR3 here is CASSQDGGRIPYNEQYF. CDR3 sequence (DNA): TGTGCCAGCAGCCAAGATGGGGGACGGATACCCTACAATGAGCAGTACTTC.

This clonotype was found a few times. This chain connects TRBV7-2 to TRBJ2-1; TRBD2 might be the D (5 bases). The CDR3 runs to 14 residues. V lost 4 bases and J lost 12, with 19 bases in between. In germline, CDR1 is SGHTA, CDR2 FQGNSA. This CDR3 is CASSSPDYPWGQFF. The CDR3 nucleotides are TGTGCCAGCAGCTCCCCAGACTACCCCTGGGGGCAGTTCTTC.

The J gene is TRBJ1-2, the V gene TRBV7-9, with a tentative D call TRBD1 (5 bases). Germline CDR1 reads SEHNR; CDR2 reads FQNEAQ (reference sequence). CDR3 size: 13 residues. V was pared by 0 bases and J by 4 bases, with 6 bases between. The CDR3 protein is CASSLAGRYGYTF. For the CDR3, the DNA is TGTGCCAGCAGCTTAGCGGGGCGCTATGGCTACACCTTC. Together with reference TRBV7-9 and TRBJ1-2, the CDR3 gives the full variable domain: DTGVSQNPRHKITKRGQNVTFRCDPISEHNRLYWYRQTLGQGPEFLTYFQNEAQLEKSRLLSDRFSAERPKGSFSTLEIQRTEQGDSAMYLCASSLAGRYGYTFGSGTRLTVV.

The V gene is TRBV2, the J gene TRBJ1-1; a weak D match, TRBD1 (5 bases). The germline CDR1 and CDR2 sequences are SNHLY and FYNNEI. This CDR3 is built from 14 residues. V gave up 2 bases and J gave up 5 bases, with 12 bases separating them. The CDR3 loop reads CASSESWGGTEAFF. In DNA, the CDR3 is TGTGCCAGCAGTGAAAGCTGGGGGGGAACTGAAGCTTTCTTT.

This chain joins TRBV13 and TRBJ1-6; 8 bases fit TRBD1. V shed 5 bases, J shed 4 bases, and the junction held 4 bases outside the gene matches. The CDR3 extends over 15 amino acids. The germline V gene has CDR1 PRHDT and CDR2 FYEKMQ (reference sequence). In DNA form, the CDR3 reads TGTGCCAGCAGCGCCGGACAGGGATATAATTCACCCCTCCACTTT. It encodes CASSAGQGYNSPLHF.

A few counts support this clonotype. The genes are TRBV2 and TRBJ2-1; 8 bases map to TRBD1. Germline V gives CDR1 SNHLY, CDR2 FYNNEI. V lost 6 bases to trimming and J lost 8 bases; unmatched junction nucleotides: 9. There are 14 residues in the CDR3. The CDR3 reads CASSPGQGGDEQFF. The CDR3 DNA follows: TGTGCCAGCAGCCCAGGACAGGGCGGGGATGAGCAGTTCTTC.

This clonotype was detected a few times. V is TRBV5-1 and J is TRBJ1-2; TRBD1 agrees at 7 bases. Per the germline V gene, CDR1 is SGHRS and CDR2 is YFSETQ. The CDR3 runs to 16 residues. After removal of 4 bases from V and 5 bases from J, the junction contained 14 bases not matched to a gene. CDR3 nucleotide sequence: TGCGCCAGCAGCCCCAGGACAGGTTCATTCGGTTATGGCTACACCTTC. It codes for CASSPRTGSFGYGYTF.

This clonotype was recorded many times. The rearrangement joins TRBV9 to TRBJ2-7, with TRBD1 identical over 9 bases. Germline assignment: CDR1 SGDLS and CDR2 YYNGEE. The CDR3 covers 14 residues. V lost 0 bases, J lost 2 bases, and 0 bases stayed unmatched. This chain's CDR3 is CASSVGDRAYEQYF. The DNA of the CDR3 is TGTGCCAGCAGCGTAGGGGACAGGGCCTACGAGCAGTACTTC.

DNA of the CDR3: TGCAGTGCTAATGACGGGGTAAGGGAAGATACGCAGTATTTT. Its translation is CSANDGVREDTQYF. The gene calls are TRBV20-1 and TRBJ2-3, with D possibly TRBD2 on 5 matching bases. The CDR3 runs 14 residues. Trimming stripped 4 bases from V and 5 bases from J, with 16 bases between. Germline lookup yields CDR1 DFQATT and CDR2 SNEGSKA (reference sequence).

This chain links TRBV10-3 with TRBJ1-2; 10 bases fit TRBD1. CDR3 length equals 13 residues. Unmatched junction bases numbered 2, after V lost 8 bases and J lost 2 bases. CDR1 ENHRY and CDR2 SYGVKD come from the germline V gene. CDR3: CAIGTGENYGYTF. In nucleotides, the CDR3 is TGTGCCATCGGGACAGGGGAAAACTATGGCTACACCTTC.

This clonotype was seen many times. The chain has TRBV5-1 and TRBJ2-1, with 7 nucleotides matching TRBD1. This CDR3 contains 14 residues. In germline, CDR1 is SGHRS, CDR2 YFSETQ. The V and J ends lost 3 bases and 2 bases, in that order; junction bases with no gene match: 2. The chain's CDR3 is CASSSGQAYNEQFF. In DNA, the CDR3 is TGCGCCAGCAGCTCCGGACAGGCCTACAATGAGCAGTTCTTC.

With respect to this clonotype: This may be a read error: a much more frequent sequence differs by one nucleotide. This chain connects TRBV7-2 to TRBJ2-4, with a tentative D call TRBD2 (5 bases). The end of the DNA fits TRBJ2-7 better, so the J call may be wrong. Germline V gene data show CDR1 as SGHTA and CDR2 as FQGNSA. The CDR3 contains 14 residues. For the CDR3, the DNA is TGTGCCAGCAGCGTAGAGGCGGGCATCTACGAGCAGTACTTC. It specifies CASSVEAGIYEQYF.

This chain joins TRBV28 and TRBJ1-1, with 7 bases identical to TRBD1. CDR1 MDHEN and CDR2 SYDVKM come from the germline V gene. This CDR3 has 12 amino acids. The CDR3: CASRTGNTEAFF. Here the CDR3 DNA reads TGTGCTAGTAGGACAGGGAACACTGAAGCTTTCTTT.